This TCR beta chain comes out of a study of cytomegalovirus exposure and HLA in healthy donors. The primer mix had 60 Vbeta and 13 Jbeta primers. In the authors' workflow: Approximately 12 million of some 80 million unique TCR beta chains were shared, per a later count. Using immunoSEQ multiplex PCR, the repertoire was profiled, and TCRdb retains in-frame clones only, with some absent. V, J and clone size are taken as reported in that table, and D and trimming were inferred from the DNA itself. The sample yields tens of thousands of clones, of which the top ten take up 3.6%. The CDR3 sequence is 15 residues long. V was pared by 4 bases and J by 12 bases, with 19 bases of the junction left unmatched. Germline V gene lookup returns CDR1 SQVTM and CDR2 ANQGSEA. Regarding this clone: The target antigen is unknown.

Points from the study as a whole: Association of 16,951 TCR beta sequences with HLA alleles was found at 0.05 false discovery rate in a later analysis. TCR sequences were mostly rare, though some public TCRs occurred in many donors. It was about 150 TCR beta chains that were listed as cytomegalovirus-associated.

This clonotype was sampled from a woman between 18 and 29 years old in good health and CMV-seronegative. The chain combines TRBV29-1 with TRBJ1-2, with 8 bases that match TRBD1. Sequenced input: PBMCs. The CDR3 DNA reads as TGCAGCGTTGGAAATCCGGGACAGGTTTTTTGGGGGGACACCTTC. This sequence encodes CSVGNPGQVFWGDTF.